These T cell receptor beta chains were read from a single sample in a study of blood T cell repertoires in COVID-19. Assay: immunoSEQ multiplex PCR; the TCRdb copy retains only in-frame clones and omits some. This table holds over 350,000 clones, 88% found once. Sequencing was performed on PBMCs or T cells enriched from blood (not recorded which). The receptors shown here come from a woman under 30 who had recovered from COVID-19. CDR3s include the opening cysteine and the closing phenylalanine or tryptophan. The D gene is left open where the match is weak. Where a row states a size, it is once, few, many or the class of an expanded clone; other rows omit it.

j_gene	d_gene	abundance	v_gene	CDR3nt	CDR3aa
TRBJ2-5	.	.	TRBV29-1	TGCAGCGTTGATCCTCAAGGAGGGGAGACCCAGTACTTC	CSVDPQGGETQYF
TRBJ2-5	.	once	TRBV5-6	TGTGCCAGCAGCCTGACCAGAGGCGAGACCCAGTACTTC	CASSLTRGETQYF
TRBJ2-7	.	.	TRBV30	TGTGCCTGGAGGGGGGGTAACTCCTACGAGCAGTACTTC	CAWRGGNSYEQYF
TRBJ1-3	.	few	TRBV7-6	TGTGCCAGCGAGGGAGGCGGGAACACCATATATTTT	CASEGGGNTIYF
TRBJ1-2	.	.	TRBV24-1	TGTGCCACCAGTACCTCCCGGTATGGCTACACCTTC	CATSTSRYGYTF
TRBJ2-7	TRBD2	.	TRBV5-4	TGTGCCAGCAGCCAACGGACTAGCTACGAGCAGTACTTC	CASSQRTSYEQYF
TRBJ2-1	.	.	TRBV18	TGTGCCAGCTCACCACCAAATCTCTATGAGCAGTTCTTC	CASSPPNLYEQFF
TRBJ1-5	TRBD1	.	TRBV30	TGTGCCTGGAACTATGGACAGGGGAATCAGCCCCAGCATTTT	CAWNYGQGNQPQHF
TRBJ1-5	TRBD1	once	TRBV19	TGTGCCAGTAGTACCTCACAGGGGTTGAGCAATCAGCCCCAGCATTTT	CASSTSQGLSNQPQHF
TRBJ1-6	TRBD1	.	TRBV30	TGTGCCTCCAGGGACAGGTGGAGGGGGGGTGTTGTTGGTTCACCCCTCCACTTT	CASRDRWRGGVVGSPLHF
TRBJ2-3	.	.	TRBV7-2	TGTGCCAGCAGCTTAGGGGGGCCAGATACGCAGTATTTT	CASSLGGPDTQYF
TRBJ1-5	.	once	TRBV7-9	TGTGCCAGCAGTGGCGGGTATCAGCCCCAGCATTTT	CASSGGYQPQHF
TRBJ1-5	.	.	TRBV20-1	TGCAGTGCTAGTCTTGACAGACAGTATCAGCCCCAGCATTTT	CSASLDRQYQPQHF
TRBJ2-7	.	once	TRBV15	TGTGCCACCAGCAGAGGCGAGACCTACGAGCAGTACTTC	CATSRGETYEQYF
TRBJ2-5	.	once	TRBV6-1	TGTGCCAGCAGTGAAGACGGTAGAGCGGAGACCCAGTACTTC	CASSEDGRAETQYF
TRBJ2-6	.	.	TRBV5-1	TGCGCCAGCAGCCCGGATGGAGGGGTTGGGGCCAACGTCCTGACTTTC	CASSPDGGVGANVLTF
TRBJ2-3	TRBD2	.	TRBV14	TGTGCCAGCAGCCAAACACCGGGACTAGCAAAAGATACGCAGTATTTT	CASSQTPGLAKDTQYF
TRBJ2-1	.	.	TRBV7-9	TGTGCCAGCACCCTGGAAGGGGCATCCTACAATGAGCAGTTCTTC	CASTLEGASYNEQFF
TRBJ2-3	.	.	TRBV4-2	TGTGCCAGCAGCCAAGGGTCGGGGTATACAGATACGCAGTATTTT	CASSQGSGYTDTQYF
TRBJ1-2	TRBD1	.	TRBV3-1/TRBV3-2	TGTGCCAGCAGCCTTAATTTCGGGACAGGTGGTCATGGCTACACCTTC	CASSLNFGTGGHGYTF
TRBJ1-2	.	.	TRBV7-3	TGTGCCAGCAGCTTAAACCAGGGAGGAAACTATGGCTACACCTTC	CASSLNQGGNYGYTF
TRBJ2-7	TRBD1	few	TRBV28	TGTGCCAGCCGCTCCGGGACAGCTCCCTACGAGCAGTACTTC	CASRSGTAPYEQYF
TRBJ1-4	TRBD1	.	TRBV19	TGTGCCAGTAGTCTCCCCGGGACAGGGGGCGAAAAACTGTTTTTT	CASSLPGTGGEKLFF
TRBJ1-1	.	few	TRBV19	TGTGCCAGTAGTTCTAGACAGCTGAACACTGAAGCTTTCTTT	CASSSRQLNTEAFF
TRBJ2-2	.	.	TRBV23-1	TGCGCCAGCAGTCTACTTACAGGGTACACCGGGGAGCTGTTTTTT	CASSLLTGYTGELFF
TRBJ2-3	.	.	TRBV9	TGTGCCAGCAGCGTAGTAGGGGCCTCCACAGATACGCAGTATTTT	CASSVVGASTDTQYF
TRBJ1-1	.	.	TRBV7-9	TGTGCCAGCAGCATACAGGGAGCCTTGAACACTGAAGCTTTCTTT	CASSIQGALNTEAFF
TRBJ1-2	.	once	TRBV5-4	TGTGCCAGCAGCTTGGCCGGACAGCATGGCTACACCTTC	CASSLAGQHGYTF
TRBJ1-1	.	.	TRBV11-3	TGTGCCAGCAGCTTAGGAGGAGGGGTGAACACTGAAGCTTTCTTT	CASSLGGGVNTEAFF